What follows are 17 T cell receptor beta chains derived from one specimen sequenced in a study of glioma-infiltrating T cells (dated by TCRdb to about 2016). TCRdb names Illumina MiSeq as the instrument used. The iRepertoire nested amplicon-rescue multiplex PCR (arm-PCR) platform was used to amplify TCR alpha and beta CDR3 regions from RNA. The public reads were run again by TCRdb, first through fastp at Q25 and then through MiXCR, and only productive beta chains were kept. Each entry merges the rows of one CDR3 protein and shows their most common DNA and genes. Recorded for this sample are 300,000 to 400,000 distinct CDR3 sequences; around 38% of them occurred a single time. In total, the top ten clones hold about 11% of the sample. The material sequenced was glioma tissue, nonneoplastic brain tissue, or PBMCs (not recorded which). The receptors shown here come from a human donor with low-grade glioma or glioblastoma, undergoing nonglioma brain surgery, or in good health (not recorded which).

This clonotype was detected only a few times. The CDR3 DNA reads as TGTGCCAGCAGCTTAACGCCTTATGTCCGAGTGAACACTGAAGCTTTCTTT. Amino acid sequence: CASSLTPYVRVNTEAFF. This sequence joins TRBV7-3 and TRBJ1-1; D is uncertain. Germline lookup yields CDR1 SGHTA and CDR2 FQGTGA. V lost 0 bases and J lost 0, with 14 bases in between. The CDR3 sequence is 17 residues long.

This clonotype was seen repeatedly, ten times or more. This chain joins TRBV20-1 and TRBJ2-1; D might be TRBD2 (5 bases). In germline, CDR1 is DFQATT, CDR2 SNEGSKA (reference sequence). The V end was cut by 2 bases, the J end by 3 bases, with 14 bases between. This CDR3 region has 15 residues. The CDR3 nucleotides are TGCAGTGCTAGACTGAGGGAACAGCACTACAATGAGCAGTTCTTC. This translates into CSARLREQHYNEQFF.

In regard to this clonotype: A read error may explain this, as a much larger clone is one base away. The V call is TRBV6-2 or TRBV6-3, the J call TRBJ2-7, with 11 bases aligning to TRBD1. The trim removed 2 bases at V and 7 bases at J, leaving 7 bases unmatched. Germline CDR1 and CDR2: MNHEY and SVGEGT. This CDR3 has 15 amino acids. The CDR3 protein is CASSYGTGGEYEQYF. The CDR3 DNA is TGTGCCAGCAGTTACGGGACAGGGGGTGAATATGAGCAGTACTTC.

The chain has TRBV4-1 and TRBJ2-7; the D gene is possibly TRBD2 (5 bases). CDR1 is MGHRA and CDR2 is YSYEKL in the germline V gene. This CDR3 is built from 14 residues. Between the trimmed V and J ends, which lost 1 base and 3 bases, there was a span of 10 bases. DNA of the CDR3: TGCGCCAGCAGCCAAGGACTAACAAACTACGAGCAGTACTTC. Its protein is CASSQGLTNYEQYF.

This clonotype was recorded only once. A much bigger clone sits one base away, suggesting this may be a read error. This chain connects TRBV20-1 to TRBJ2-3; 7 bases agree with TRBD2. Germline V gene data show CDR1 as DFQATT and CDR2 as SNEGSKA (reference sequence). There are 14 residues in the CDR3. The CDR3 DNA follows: TGCAGTGTCTCGCCAGCGGGGCGCACAGATAAGCAGTATTTT. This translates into CSVSPAGRTDKQYF.

As DNA, the CDR3 is TGTGCCAGCAGCCCACGTACCGGGACTAGAAATTACGAGCAGTACTTC. As protein: CASSPRTGTRNYEQYF. The J gene is TRBJ2-7, the V gene TRBV7-2; TRBD2 matches 8 bases. The germline CDR1 and CDR2 sequences are SGHTA and FQGNSA. The CDR3 runs 16 residues. Trimming at V came to 5 bases and at J to 4 bases, leaving 13 bases not matched to a gene.

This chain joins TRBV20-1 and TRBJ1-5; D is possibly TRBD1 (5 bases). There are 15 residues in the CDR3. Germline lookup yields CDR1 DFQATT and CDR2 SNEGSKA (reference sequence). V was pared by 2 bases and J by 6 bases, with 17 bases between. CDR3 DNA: TGCAGTGCTAGACCCGGGGCCTCAGGTGGTCAGCCCCAGCATTTT. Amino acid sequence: CSARPGASGGQPQHF.

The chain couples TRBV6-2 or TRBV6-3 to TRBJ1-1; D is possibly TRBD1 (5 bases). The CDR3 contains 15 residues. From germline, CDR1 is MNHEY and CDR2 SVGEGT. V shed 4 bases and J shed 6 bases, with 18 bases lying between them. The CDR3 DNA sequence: TGTGCCAGCAGTTTGTGGGGCGCGGGTAATTCTGAAGCTTTCTTT. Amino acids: CASSLWGAGNSEAFF.

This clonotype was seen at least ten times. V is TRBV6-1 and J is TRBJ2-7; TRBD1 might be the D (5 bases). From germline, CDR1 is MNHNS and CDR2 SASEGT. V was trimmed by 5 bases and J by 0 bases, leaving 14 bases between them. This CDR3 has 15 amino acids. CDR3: CASSPGRANSYEQYF. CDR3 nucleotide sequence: TGTGCCAGCAGTCCCGGCAGGGCCAACTCCTACGAGCAGTACTTC.

The CDR3 DNA is TGCAGTTTCCCCCGGGACTCGTCCTACGAGCAGTACTTC. Its translation is CSFPRDSSYEQYF. This sequence joins TRBV20-1 and TRBJ2-7; the D gene is possibly TRBD2 (6 bases). CDR1 and CDR2 (germline): DFQATT, SNEGSKA (reference sequence). The ends were cut back, 8 bases at V and 1 base at J, with 15 bases in the middle. The CDR3 spans 13 residues.

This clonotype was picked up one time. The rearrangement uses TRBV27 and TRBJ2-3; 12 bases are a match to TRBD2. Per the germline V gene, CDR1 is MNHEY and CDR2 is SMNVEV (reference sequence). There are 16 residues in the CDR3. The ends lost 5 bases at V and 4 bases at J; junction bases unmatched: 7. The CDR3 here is CASSPGLAGSPDTQYF. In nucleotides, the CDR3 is TGTGCCAGCAGTCCCGGACTAGCGGGAAGCCCAGATACGCAGTATTTT.

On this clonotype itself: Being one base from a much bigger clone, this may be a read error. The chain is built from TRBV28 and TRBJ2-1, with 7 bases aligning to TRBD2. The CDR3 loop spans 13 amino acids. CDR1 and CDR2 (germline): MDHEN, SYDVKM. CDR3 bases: TGTGCCAGAAGTTGGGACTACAACAATGAGCAGTTCTTC. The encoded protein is CARSWDYNNEQFF.

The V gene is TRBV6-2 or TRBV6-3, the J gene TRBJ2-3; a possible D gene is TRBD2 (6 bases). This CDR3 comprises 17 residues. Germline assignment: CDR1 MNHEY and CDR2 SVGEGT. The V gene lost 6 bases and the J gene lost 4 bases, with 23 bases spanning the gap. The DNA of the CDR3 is TGTGCCAGCAGAAAAACCCGGGACTTCTTTTACGCAGATACGCAGTATTTT. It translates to CASRKTRDFFYADTQYF.

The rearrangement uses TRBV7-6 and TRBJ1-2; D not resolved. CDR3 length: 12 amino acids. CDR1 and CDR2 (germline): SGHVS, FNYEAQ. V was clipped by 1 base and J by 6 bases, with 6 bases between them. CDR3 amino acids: CASSLGDDGYTF. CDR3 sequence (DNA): TGTGCCAGCAGCTTAGGAGACGATGGCTACACCTTC.

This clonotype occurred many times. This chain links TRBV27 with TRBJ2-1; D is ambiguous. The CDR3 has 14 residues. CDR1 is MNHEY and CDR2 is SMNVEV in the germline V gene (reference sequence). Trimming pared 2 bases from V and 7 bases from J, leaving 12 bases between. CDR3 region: CASSLRSVANEQFF. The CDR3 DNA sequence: TGTGCCAGCAGTTTACGGTCGGTGGCTAATGAGCAGTTCTTC.

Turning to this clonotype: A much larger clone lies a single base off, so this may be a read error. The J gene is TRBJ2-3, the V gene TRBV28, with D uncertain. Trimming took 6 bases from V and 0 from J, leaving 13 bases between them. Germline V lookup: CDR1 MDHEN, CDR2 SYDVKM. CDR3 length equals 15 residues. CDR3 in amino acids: CASSTDGYSTDTQYF. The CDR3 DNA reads TGTGCCAGCAGCACGGACGGTTATAGCACAGATACGCAGTATTTT.

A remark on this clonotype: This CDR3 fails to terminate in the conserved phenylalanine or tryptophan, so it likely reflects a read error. CDR3 amino acids: CATTEDRASYEQFS. The CDR3 nucleotides are TGTGCCACCACTGAGGACAGGGCCTCGTATGAGCAGTTCTCC. The gene calls are TRBV15 and TRBJ2-1, with TRBD1 matching 8 bases. Trimming removed 7 bases from V and 8 bases from J; junction bases left unmatched: 10. This CDR3 is 14 amino acids long. Per germline, CDR1 LNHNV and CDR2 YYDKDF (reference sequence).